This paragraph covers one T cell receptor (beta chain) sequence. Its antigen is unidentified. The record originates from a study of cytomegalovirus exposure and HLA in healthy donors. The CDR3 is 16 amino acids. J was trimmed by 2 bases and V by 4 bases; bases with no gene match: 11. Germline lookup yields CDR1 GTSNPN and CDR2 SVGIG (reference sequence). Primers for the PCR totalled 60 Vbeta and 13 Jbeta. Here immunoSEQ multiplex PCR was the method, and the copy in TCRdb shows in-frame clones only, minus some. The table records approximately 85,000 clones, roughly 80% of them present only once. General study results and limits: Immune exposure data for these donors was limited to CMV serostatus. The authors later linked a missense DCLRE1C variant to TCR beta V- and J-gene trimming. In a later analysis, an Asian-associated ancestry cluster reportedly showed fewer N-insertions than the approximately 660-donor mean. Under in vitro conditions, three CMV-associated chains were confirmed as specific for CMV antigens.

The receptor was isolated from a man aged 50 or older in good health and CMV-seropositive. The sample taken for sequencing was PBMCs. This chain connects TRBV30 to TRBJ2-1; 7 positions agree with TRBD2. The CDR3 DNA is TGTGCCTGGACACGGAGAGGCGGGAGTACCTACAATGAGCAGTTCTTC. Protein sequence: CAWTRRGGSTYNEQFF.